The TCR beta chain described here comes from a study of long-term antiretroviral therapy in people with HIV. Running of the v3.0 immunoSEQ assay took place at survey level. TCRdb keeps only in-frame clones here, not all; method: immunoSEQ multiplex PCR. The sample consists of tens of thousands of clones, 75% to 90% of them appearing once. As for this clone: As yet, its antigen is unknown.

Every donor contributed at least one pre-ART and at least two post-ART PBMC samples. People in the study who had HIV all got their treatment in the United States. The CDR3 runs 12 residues. CDR1 MNHNS and CDR2 SASEGT come from the germline V gene. V lost 6 bases to trimming and J lost 8 bases; unmatched junction nucleotides: 3. Broader study findings: ART-treated samples gained diversity yet remained below transplant donor controls.

The receptor's source is a man aged 40-50 years with HIV. The sample consisted of unsorted PBMCs, taken 0.3 years after starting antiretroviral therapy. The rearrangement joins TRBV6-1 to TRBJ1-4, with 7 bases lining up with TRBD1. The CDR3 nucleotides are TGTGCCAGCAGGACAGGGTACGAAAAACTGTTTTTT. This encodes CASRTGYEKLFF.